The 5 T cell receptor beta chains below all came from one sample that was sequenced in a study of T cell responses to AZD1222 COVID-19 vaccine. Using immunoSEQ multiplex PCR, the repertoire was profiled, and TCRdb retains in-frame clones only, with some absent. The sample consists of 150,000 to 180,000 clones, about 88% of them appearing once. Sequences were derived from peripheral blood, sampled on day 0 of AZD1222 vaccination. Receptors were obtained from an adult in good health.

The J gene is TRBJ2-2, the V gene TRBV24-1, with a possible D match to TRBD1 (6 bases). The CDR3 consists of 15 residues. Deletions cut 4 bases from V and 7 bases from J, with 15 bases between. CDR1 KGHDR and CDR2 SFDVKD come from the germline V gene. The chain's CDR3 is CATSDHGQTLGELFF. The CDR3, as DNA: TGTGCCACCAGTGACCATGGACAGACTCTCGGGGAGCTGTTTTTT.

The V gene is TRBV11-2, the J gene TRBJ1-1; weak D call: TRBD1 (5 bases). This CDR3 is 14 amino acids long. Germline V gives CDR1 SGHAT, CDR2 FQNNGV. V dropped 3 bases and J dropped 2 bases, with 10 bases sitting between them. The CDR3 nucleotides are TGTGCCAGCAGCTTGGGGCAGCTAAACACTGAAGCTTTCTTT. It codes for CASSLGQLNTEAFF.

The chain carries TRBV12-3 or TRBV12-4 and TRBJ1-2, with no clear D. V was cut by 3 bases and J by 8 bases, with 13 bases left in between. The CDR3 runs 13 residues. CDR3 residues: CASSLEGLVGYTF. CDR3 coding DNA: TGTGCCAGCAGTTTGGAGGGTCTTGTCGGCTACACCTTC.

A word on this clone: The junction departs from germline at one end; a sequencing error may be responsible. V is TRBV11-2 and J is TRBJ2-3; 7 bases are shared with TRBD2. Germline CDR1 and CDR2: SGHAT and FQNNGV. The CDR3 has 15 amino acids. In DNA, the CDR3 is TGTGTCAGCAGCTTAGATTGGCTAGCGGCAGATACGCAGTATTTT. It codes for CVSSLDWLAADTQYF.

The rearrangement uses TRBV29-1 and TRBJ2-7; TRBD2 might be the D (5 bases). V lost 7 bases to trimming and J lost 4 bases, with 11 bases between them. There are 11 residues in the CDR3. CDR1 SQVTM and CDR2 ANQGSEA come from the germline V gene. The CDR3, as DNA: TGCAGCGCGGGGAGATGGTACGAGCAGTACTTC. It codes for CSAGRWYEQYF.